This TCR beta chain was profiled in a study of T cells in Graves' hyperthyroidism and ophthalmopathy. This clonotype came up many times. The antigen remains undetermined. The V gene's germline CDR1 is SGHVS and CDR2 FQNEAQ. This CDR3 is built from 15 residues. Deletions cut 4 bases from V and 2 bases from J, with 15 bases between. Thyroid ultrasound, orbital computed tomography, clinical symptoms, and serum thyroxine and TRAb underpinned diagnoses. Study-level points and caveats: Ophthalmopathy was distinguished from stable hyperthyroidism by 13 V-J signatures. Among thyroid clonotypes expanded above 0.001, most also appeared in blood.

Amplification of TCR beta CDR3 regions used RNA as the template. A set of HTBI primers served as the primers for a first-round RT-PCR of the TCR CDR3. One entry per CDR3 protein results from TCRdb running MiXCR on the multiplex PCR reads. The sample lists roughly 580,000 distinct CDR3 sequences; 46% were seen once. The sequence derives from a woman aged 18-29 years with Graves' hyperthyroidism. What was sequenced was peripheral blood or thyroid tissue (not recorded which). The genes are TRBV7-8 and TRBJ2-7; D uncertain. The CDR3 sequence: CASSSFSAVTYEQYF. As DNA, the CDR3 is TGTGCCAGCAGCTCCTTTTCGGCGGTGACCTACGAGCAGTACTTC. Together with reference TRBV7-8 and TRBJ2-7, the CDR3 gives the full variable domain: GAGVSQSPRYKVAKRGQDVALRCDPISGHVSLFWYQQALGQGPEFLTYFQNEAQLDKSGLPSDRFFAERPEGSVSTLKIQRTQQEDSAVYLCASSSFSAVTYEQYFGPGTRLTVT.